The 26 T cell receptor beta chains reported below all come from one sample, sequenced in a study of early stage breast cancer tumors (dated by TCRdb to about 2017). Libraries were prepared through the immunoSEQ multiplex PCR assay. TCRdb's version of the immuneACCESS table is confined to in-frame rearrangements and falls short of the full clone set. An unresolved V gene accounts for under half of the shortfall where checked; the remainder is of unknown origin. Across this sample there are 45,000 to 60,000 clones, with around 90% seen only once. The top ten clonotypes cover about 5% of the sample. The material sequenced was blood. The receptor set was obtained from a person aged 65-85 years with breast cancer.

The V and J genes are TRBV9 and TRBJ2-7; 10 bases are a match to TRBD1. CDR3 length equals 15 residues. The germline V gene encodes CDR1 SGDLS and CDR2 YYNGEE. V shed 0 bases, J shed 4 bases, and the junction held 4 bases outside the gene matches. CDR3 coding DNA: TGTGCCAGCAGCGTAGGGGGGACAGGGGCTTACGAGCAGTACTTC. This translates into CASSVGGTGAYEQYF.

The V call is TRBV10-1, the J call TRBJ2-5; D possibly corresponds to TRBD2 (5 bases). The CDR3 runs 15 residues. Per germline, CDR1 WNHNN and CDR2 SYGVQD (reference sequence). V lost 2 bases, J lost 5 bases, and 15 bases lay in between. CDR3 region: CASSEAGTGRETQYF. The CDR3 nucleotides are TGCGCCAGCAGTGAGGCGGGCACGGGCCGTGAGACCCAGTACTTC.

V gene TRBV19 combines with J gene TRBJ2-1; 7 nucleotides align to TRBD2. The CDR3 has 16 amino acids. V dropped 9 bases and J dropped 10; count of bases not matched to a gene: 21. Germline CDR1 and CDR2: LNHDA and SQIVND (reference sequence). The CDR3 DNA reads as TGTGCCAGCCAAAAACCGGGGGGAGGTCCTTATTCGGAGCAGTTCTTC. This translates into CASQKPGGGPYSEQFF. Full variable domain (missing parts from reference TRBV19 and TRBJ2-1): DGGITQSPKYLFRKEGQNVTLSCEQNLNHDAMYWYRQDPGQGLRLIYYSQIVNDFQKGDIAEGYSVSREKKESFPLTVTSAQKNPTAFYLCASQKPGGGPYSEQFFGPGTRLTVL.

This clone was detected a few times. This sequence joins TRBV5-1 and TRBJ2-5; D may be TRBD2 (5 bases). Trimming stripped 4 bases from V and 3 bases from J, with 10 bases between. Germline V gives CDR1 SGHRS, CDR2 YFSETQ. The CDR3 is made up of 13 amino acids. The DNA of the CDR3 is TGCGCCAGCAGCGCGGGTTGGGAAGAGACCCAGTACTTC. It specifies CASSAGWEETQYF. Looking up the rest from reference TRBV5-1 and TRBJ2-5 gives the full variable domain: KAGVTQTPRYLIKTRGQQVTLSCSPISGHRSVSWYQQTPGQGLQFLFEYFSETQRNKGNFPGRFSGRQFSNSRSEMNVSTLELGDSALYLCASSAGWEETQYFGPGTRLLVL.

V is TRBV27 and J is TRBJ1-5; TRBD1 might be the D (5 bases). V lost 4 bases to trimming and J lost 4 bases, with 14 bases between them. The CDR3 loop spans 15 amino acids. Germline CDR1 reads MNHEY; CDR2 reads SMNVEV (reference sequence). CDR3 DNA sequence: TGTGCCAGCAGTTCTGGGGCCCTATGGAATCAGCCCCAGCATTTT. Protein sequence: CASSSGALWNQPQHF.

The rearrangement links TRBV28 to TRBJ1-2, with D maybe TRBD1 (5 bases). The CDR3 is made up of 13 amino acids. Germline-derived CDR1 and CDR2 are MDHEN and SYDVKM. V lost 6 bases and J 4 bases, leaving 12 bases between the germline ends. CDR3 bases: TGTGCCAGCAGCACCGGGGGGGGCTATGGCTACACCTTC. Its translation is CASSTGGGYGYTF.

This sequence joins TRBV11-3 and TRBJ2-5, with unresolved D. The V and J ends lost 4 bases and 6 bases respectively, with 12 bases between them. This CDR3 comprises 13 residues. From germline, CDR1 is SGHNT and CDR2 YENEEA. This CDR3 reads CASSSRRLQTQYF. CDR3 nucleotides: TGTGCCAGCAGCTCGCGTCGATTGCAGACCCAGTACTTC.

This CDR3 is CASSPVPTGRNEKLFF. In nucleotides, the CDR3 is TGTGCCAGCTCACCAGTCCCCACAGGAAGGAATGAAAAACTGTTTTTT. This chain joins TRBV18 and TRBJ1-4, with a tentative D call TRBD1 (5 bases). The V and J ends lost 2 bases and 5 bases respectively, with 15 bases between them. CDR3 length: 16 amino acids. Per germline, CDR1 KGHSH and CDR2 LQKENI. The variable domain in full, with the rest retrieved from reference TRBV18 and TRBJ1-4, is NAGVMQNPRHLVRRRGQEARLRCSPMKGHSHVYWYRQLPEEGLKFMVYLQKENIIDESGMPKERFSAEFPKEGPSILRIQQVVRGDSAAYFCASSPVPTGRNEKLFFGSGTQLSVL.

The V call is TRBV29-1, the J call TRBJ2-7; 10 bases match TRBD2. The CDR3 has 16 residues. V shed 2 bases, J shed 3 bases, and the junction held 10 bases outside the gene matches. Per germline, CDR1 SQVTM and CDR2 ANQGSEA. The DNA for the CDR3 is TGCAGCGTTGAAAGGGTTAGGCTAGCGGGAGACTACGAGCAGTACTTC. Its translation is CSVERVRLAGDYEQYF.

This clone was seen only once. The gene calls are TRBV6-5 and TRBJ2-7; D is possibly TRBD2 (7 bases). Trimming stripped 0 bases from V and 6 bases from J, with 15 bases between. Germline V gene data show CDR1 as MNHEY and CDR2 as SVGAGI. The CDR3 loop spans 15 amino acids. This CDR3 reads CASSYSGGALGEQYF. The DNA of the CDR3 is TGTGCCAGCAGTTACTCGGGGGGGGCGCTTGGCGAGCAGTACTTC.

The chain links TRBV6-5 to TRBJ2-3; D ambiguous. V shed 0 bases and J shed 6 bases, with 16 bases lying between them. This CDR3 spans 16 amino acids. Per the germline V gene, CDR1 is MNHEY and CDR2 is SVGAGI. This chain's CDR3 is CASSYSSRLFRDTQYF. The CDR3 DNA reads TGTGCCAGCAGTTACTCGTCCCGTCTATTTCGGGATACGCAGTATTTT.

This clone was seen a single time. V usage is TRBV6-5 and J usage is TRBJ2-1; TRBD2 might be the D (6 bases). The V gene lost 0 bases and the J gene lost 10 bases, with 16 bases spanning the gap. In germline, CDR1 is MNHEY, CDR2 SVGAGI. CDR3 length: 15 residues. CDR3 bases: TGTGCCAGCAGTTACTCGAAACTAGCAACGAGGGAGCAGTTCTTC. This encodes CASSYSKLATREQFF.

The rearrangement joins TRBV6-5 to TRBJ1-6; D is uncertain. CDR1 and CDR2 from the germline V gene are MNHEY and SVGAGI. V was trimmed by 3 bases and J by 14 bases, leaving 17 bases between them. This CDR3 has 14 amino acids. The DNA for the CDR3 is TGTGCCAGCAGTTATCGGACCGAGCCGGAGGCCCTCCACTTT. Amino acid sequence: CASSYRTEPEALHF.

The chain joins TRBV11-1 to TRBJ2-5; 8 bases map to TRBD2. CDR1 is SGHAT and CDR2 is FQDESV in the germline V gene (reference sequence). CDR3 length: 18 residues. The J segment lost 4 bases and the V segment lost 0 bases, leaving 13 bases of the junction unmatched. The CDR3: CASSLARLAPTEGETQYF. The CDR3 DNA follows: TGTGCCAGCAGCTTAGCGCGACTAGCGCCGACGGAGGGAGAGACCCAGTACTTC. Using reference TRBV11-1 and TRBJ2-5 for the parts outside the CDR3, the full variable domain is EAEVAQSPRYKITEKSQAVAFWCDPISGHATLYWYRQILGQGPELLVQFQDESVVDDSQLPKDRFSAERLKGVDSTLKIQPAELGDSAMYLCASSLARLAPTEGETQYFGPGTRLLVL.

The chain employs TRBV7-6 and TRBJ2-7; 7 bases map to TRBD1. The germline V gene has CDR1 SGHVS and CDR2 FNYEAQ. The CDR3 extends over 15 amino acids. The trim removed 0 bases at V and 2 bases at J, leaving 4 bases unmatched. The CDR3 coding sequence is TGTGCCAGCAGCTTAGCGACAGGGTTCACCTACGAGCAGTACTTC. Encoded protein: CASSLATGFTYEQYF.

The gene calls are TRBV11-2 and TRBJ2-7; 8 bases match TRBD2. With 6 bases clipped from V and 7 bases from J, the junction kept 14 bases outside the gene matches. The CDR3 contains 15 residues. Germline V gene sequence: CDR1 SGHAT, CDR2 FQNNGV. CDR3 DNA sequence: TGTGCCAGCAGTCTACCGGCGAGCGGGAGTGGGGAGCAGTACTTC. This gives the protein CASSLPASGSGEQYF.

The chain joins TRBV4-2 to TRBJ2-1; 9 bases align to TRBD2. From germline, CDR1 is LGHNA and CDR2 YNFKEQ. The length of the CDR3 is 16 residues. V dropped 1 base and J dropped 7; count of bases not matched to a gene: 8. The CDR3 bases are TGTGCCAGCAGCCAAGCCTCGCTAGCGGGGAGAAATGAGCAGTTCTTC. Protein: CASSQASLAGRNEQFF.

V gene TRBV19 combines with J gene TRBJ1-1; D perhaps matches TRBD1 (6 bases). V lost 3 bases and J lost 7, with 15 bases in between. Germline CDR1 and CDR2: LNHDA and SQIVND (reference sequence). This CDR3 spans 14 amino acids. DNA of the CDR3: TGTGCCAGTAGTATTCGGGGGGGCGCGGGTGAAGCTTTCTTT. It is translated as CASSIRGGAGEAFF.

J is TRBJ2-5 and V is TRBV28, with a possible D match to TRBD1 (7 bases). The CDR3 loop spans 13 amino acids. Germline CDR1 is MDHEN and CDR2 is SYDVKM. V dropped 8 bases and J dropped 4 bases, with 14 bases sitting between them. CDR3 amino acids: CASGYRGGETQYF. For the CDR3, the DNA is TGTGCCAGCGGTTACAGGGGAGGAGAGACCCAGTACTTC.

J is TRBJ2-5 and V is TRBV1; the D call TRBD2 from the table was never checked on the DNA. TRBV1 is described as a pseudogene. The CDR3 consists of 19 residues. The chain's CDR3 is CTSSQERLAGVSRSETQYF. The CDR3 region has the DNA TGCACCAGCAGCCAAGAGCGCCTAGCGGGGGTAAGCCGTTCGGAGACCCAGTACTTC.

The rearrangement joins TRBV6-1 to TRBJ2-5, with a weak D call TRBD2 (6 bases). Germline assignment: CDR1 MNHNS and CDR2 SASEGT. The length of the CDR3 is 14 residues. V was trimmed by 3 bases and J by 4 bases, leaving 12 bases between them. The CDR3 nucleotides read TGTGCCAGCAGTGATAGGAGCGGGTCAGAGACCCAGTACTTC. Residues: CASSDRSGSETQYF.

The gene calls are TRBV6-5 and TRBJ2-2, with a tentative D call TRBD2 (6 bases). Trimming removed 2 bases from V and 6 bases from J, with 16 bases in between. CDR1 MNHEY and CDR2 SVGAGI come from the germline V gene. There are 16 residues in the CDR3. CDR3 region: CASSYGTPPRSGELFF. The CDR3 nucleotides are TGTGCCAGCAGTTACGGGACTCCCCCGAGATCCGGGGAGCTGTTTTTT.

V usage is TRBV11-2 and J usage is TRBJ1-2; D gene uncertain. Germline V gene data show CDR1 as SGHAT and CDR2 as FQNNGV. The CDR3 length is 12 residues. Trimming left V 5 bases short and J 1 base short, with 5 bases between. The CDR3: CASSPVNYGYTF. The CDR3 DNA reads as TGTGCCAGCAGCCCAGTTAACTATGGCTACACCTTC.

V gene TRBV5-8 combines with J gene TRBJ2-7, with 9 bases fitting TRBD2. Germline V gene lookup returns CDR1 SGHTS and CDR2 YDEGEE. With V trimmed by 5 bases and J by 0 bases, 15 bases remained unmatched. The CDR3 has 18 amino acids. CDR3 coding DNA: TGTGCCAGCAGACTCGGACTAGCGAGAGGTCCTAGCTCCTACGAGCAGTACTTC. Its protein product is CASRLGLARGPSSYEQYF. Variable domain in full (rest from reference TRBV5-8 and TRBJ2-7): EAGVTQSPTHLIKTRGQQATLRCSPISGHTSVYWYQQALGLGLQFLLWYDEGEERNRGNFPPRFSGRQFPNYSSELNVNALELEDSALYLCASRLGLARGPSSYEQYFGPGTRLTVT.

V and J are TRBV30 and TRBJ2-1, with D possibly TRBD2 on 6 matching bases. V dropped 3 bases and J dropped 5 bases, with 23 bases sitting between them. Per the germline V gene, CDR1 is GTSNPN and CDR2 is SVGIG (reference sequence). The CDR3 contains 17 residues. The CDR3 region has the DNA TGTGCCTGGAGCCACAACCAAAATGGGGACTTTCACAATGAGCAGTTCTTC. This gives the protein CAWSHNQNGDFHNEQFF.

V is TRBV5-1 and J is TRBJ2-2; TRBD2 matches 8 bases. Germline CDR1 reads SGHRS; CDR2 reads YFSETQ. With V trimmed by 6 bases and J by 4 bases, 11 bases remained unmatched. The CDR3 has 16 residues. Here the CDR3 reads CASMPGLGGGTGELFF. DNA of the CDR3: TGCGCCAGCATGCCGGGACTAGGAGGAGGCACCGGGGAGCTGTTTTTT.